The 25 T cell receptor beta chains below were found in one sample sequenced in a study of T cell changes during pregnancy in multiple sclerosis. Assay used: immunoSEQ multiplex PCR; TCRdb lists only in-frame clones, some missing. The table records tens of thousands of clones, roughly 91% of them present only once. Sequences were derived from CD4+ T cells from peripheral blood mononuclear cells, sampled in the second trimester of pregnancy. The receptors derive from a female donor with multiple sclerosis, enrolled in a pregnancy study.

CDR3 sequence reads: CASSYSGSASYEQYF. The CDR3, as DNA: TGCGCCAGCAGTTATAGCGGGAGTGCCTCCTACGAGCAGTACTTC. The chain carries TRBV10-2 and TRBJ2-7; 9 bases match TRBD2. Germline trimming cut 5 bases from V and 0 bases from J; bases unmatched to any gene: 5. This CDR3 is built from 15 residues. Germline V gives CDR1 WSHSY, CDR2 SAAADI.

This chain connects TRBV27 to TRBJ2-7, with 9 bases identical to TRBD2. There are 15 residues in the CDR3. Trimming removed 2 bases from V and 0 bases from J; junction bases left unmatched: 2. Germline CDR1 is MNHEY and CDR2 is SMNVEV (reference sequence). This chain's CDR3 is CASSLTSGPSYEQYF. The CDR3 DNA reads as TGTGCCAGCAGTTTAACTAGCGGGCCCTCCTACGAGCAGTACTTC.

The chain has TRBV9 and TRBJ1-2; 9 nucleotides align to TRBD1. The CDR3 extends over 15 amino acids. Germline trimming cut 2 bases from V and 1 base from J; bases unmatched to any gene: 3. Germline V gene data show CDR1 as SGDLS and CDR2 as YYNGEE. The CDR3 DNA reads TGTGCCAGCAGCGTCGGGACAGGGATTAACTATGGCTACACCTTC. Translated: CASSVGTGINYGYTF.

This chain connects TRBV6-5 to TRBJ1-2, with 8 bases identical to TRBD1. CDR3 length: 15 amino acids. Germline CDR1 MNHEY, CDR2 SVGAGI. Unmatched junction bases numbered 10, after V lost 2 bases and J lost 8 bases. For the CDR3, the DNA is TGTGCCAGCAGTTACGGGTTCGCAGGGGGCGAAGGCTACACCTTC. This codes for CASSYGFAGGEGYTF.

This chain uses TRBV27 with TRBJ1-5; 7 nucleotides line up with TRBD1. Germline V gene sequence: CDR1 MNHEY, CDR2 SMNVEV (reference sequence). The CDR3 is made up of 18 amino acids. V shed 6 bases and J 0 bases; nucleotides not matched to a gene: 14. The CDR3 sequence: CASRKDRRFFNSNQPQHF. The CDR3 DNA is TGTGCCAGCAGAAAGGACAGGCGATTTTTTAATAGCAATCAGCCCCAGCATTTT.

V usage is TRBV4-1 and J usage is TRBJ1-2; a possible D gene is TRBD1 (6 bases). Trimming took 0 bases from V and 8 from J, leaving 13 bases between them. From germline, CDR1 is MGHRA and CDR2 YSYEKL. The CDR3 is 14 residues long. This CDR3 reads CASSQDAGAGGYTF. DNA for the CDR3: TGCGCCAGCAGCCAAGACGCAGGGGCAGGAGGCTACACCTTC.

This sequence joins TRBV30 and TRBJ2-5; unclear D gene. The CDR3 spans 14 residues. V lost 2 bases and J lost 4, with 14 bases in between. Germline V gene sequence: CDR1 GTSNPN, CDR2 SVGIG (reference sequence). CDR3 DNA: TGTGCCTGGAGTACCCAGACTCCCCCAGAGACCCAGTACTTC. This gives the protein CAWSTQTPPETQYF.

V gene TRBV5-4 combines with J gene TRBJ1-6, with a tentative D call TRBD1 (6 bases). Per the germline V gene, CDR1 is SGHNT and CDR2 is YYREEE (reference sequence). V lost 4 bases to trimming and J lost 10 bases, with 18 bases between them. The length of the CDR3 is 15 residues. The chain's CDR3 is CASSPTQGSRSPLHF. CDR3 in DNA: TGTGCCAGCAGCCCCACCCAGGGGAGTAGATCACCCCTCCACTTT. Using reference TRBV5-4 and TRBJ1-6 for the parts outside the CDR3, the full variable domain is ETGVTQSPTHLIKTRGQQVTLRCSSQSGHNTVSWYQQALGQGPQFIFQYYREEENGRGNFPPRFSGLQFPNYSSELNVNALELDDSALYLCASSPTQGSRSPLHFGNGTRLTVT.

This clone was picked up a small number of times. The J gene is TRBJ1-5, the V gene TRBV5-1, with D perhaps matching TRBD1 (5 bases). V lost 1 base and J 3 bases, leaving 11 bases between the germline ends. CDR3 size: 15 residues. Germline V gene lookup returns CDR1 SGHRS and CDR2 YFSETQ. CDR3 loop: CASSLMGGDNQPQHF. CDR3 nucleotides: TGCGCCAGCAGCTTGATGGGAGGGGACAATCAGCCCCAGCATTTT.

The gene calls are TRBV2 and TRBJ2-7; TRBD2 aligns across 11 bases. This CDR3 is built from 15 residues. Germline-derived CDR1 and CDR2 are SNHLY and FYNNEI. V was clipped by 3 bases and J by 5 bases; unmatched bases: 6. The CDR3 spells CASSDSLAGGNEQYF. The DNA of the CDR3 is TGTGCCAGCAGTGATAGCCTAGCGGGAGGCAACGAGCAGTACTTC.

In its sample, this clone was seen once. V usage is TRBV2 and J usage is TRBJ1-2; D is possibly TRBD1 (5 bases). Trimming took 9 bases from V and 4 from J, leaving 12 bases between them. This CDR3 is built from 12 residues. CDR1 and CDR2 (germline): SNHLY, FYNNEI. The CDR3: CARVGLSYGYTF. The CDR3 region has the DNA TGTGCCAGGGTGGGACTGTCCTATGGCTACACCTTC.

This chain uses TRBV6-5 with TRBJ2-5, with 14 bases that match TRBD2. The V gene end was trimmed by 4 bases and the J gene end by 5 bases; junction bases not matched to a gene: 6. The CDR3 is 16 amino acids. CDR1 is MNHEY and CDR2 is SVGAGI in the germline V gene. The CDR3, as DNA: TGTGCCAGCAGTTCTCGGACTAGCGGGAGGATGGAGACCCAGTACTTC. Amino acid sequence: CASSSRTSGRMETQYF.

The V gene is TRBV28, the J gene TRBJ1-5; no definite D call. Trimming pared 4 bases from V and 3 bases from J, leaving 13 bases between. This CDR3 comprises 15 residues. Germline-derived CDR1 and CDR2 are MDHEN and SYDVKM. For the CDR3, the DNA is TGTGCCAGCAGTTCCGAACAGATACACAATCAGCCCCAGCATTTT. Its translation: CASSSEQIHNQPQHF.

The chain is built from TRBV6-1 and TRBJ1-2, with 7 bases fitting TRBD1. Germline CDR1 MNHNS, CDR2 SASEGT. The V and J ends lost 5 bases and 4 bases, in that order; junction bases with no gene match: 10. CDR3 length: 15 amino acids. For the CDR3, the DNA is TGTGCCAGCAGTTCTAAGACAGGGAACCCCTATGGCTACACCTTC. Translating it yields CASSSKTGNPYGYTF.

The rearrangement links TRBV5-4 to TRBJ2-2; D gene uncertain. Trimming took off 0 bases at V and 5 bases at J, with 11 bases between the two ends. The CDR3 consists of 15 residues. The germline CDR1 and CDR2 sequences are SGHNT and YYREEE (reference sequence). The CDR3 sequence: CASSLASLGTGELFF. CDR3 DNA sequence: TGTGCCAGCAGCTTGGCCTCGCTCGGGACCGGGGAGCTGTTTTTT.

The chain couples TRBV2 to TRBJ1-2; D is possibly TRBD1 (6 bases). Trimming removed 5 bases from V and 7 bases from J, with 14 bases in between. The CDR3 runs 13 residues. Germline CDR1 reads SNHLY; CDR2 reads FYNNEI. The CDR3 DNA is TGTGCCAGCAGTTGGACAGCGCCAAGTGGCTACACCTTC. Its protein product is CASSWTAPSGYTF.

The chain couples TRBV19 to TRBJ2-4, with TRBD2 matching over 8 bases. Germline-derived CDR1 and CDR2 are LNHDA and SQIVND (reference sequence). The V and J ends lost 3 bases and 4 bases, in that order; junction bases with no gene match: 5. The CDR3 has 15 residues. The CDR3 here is CASSIGGGQKNIQYF. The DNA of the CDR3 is TGTGCCAGTAGTATTGGCGGGGGGCAAAAAAACATTCAGTACTTC.

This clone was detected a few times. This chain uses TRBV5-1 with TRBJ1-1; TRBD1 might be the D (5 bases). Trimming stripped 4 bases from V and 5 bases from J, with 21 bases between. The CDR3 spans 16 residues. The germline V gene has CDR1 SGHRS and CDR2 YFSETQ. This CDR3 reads CASSLNTGVGGTEAFF. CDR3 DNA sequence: TGCGCCAGCAGCCTAAACACGGGGGTAGGAGGAACTGAAGCTTTCTTT.

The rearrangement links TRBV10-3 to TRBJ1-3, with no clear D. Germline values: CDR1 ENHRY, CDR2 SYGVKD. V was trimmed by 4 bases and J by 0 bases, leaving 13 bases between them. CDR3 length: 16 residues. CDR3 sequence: CAISVKSPGSGNTIYF. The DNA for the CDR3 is TGTGCCATCAGTGTTAAAAGTCCGGGCTCTGGAAACACCATATATTTT.

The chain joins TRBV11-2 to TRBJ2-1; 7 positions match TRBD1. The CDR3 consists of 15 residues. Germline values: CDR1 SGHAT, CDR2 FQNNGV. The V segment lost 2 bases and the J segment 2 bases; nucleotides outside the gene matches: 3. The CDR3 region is CASSLQGVTYNEQFF. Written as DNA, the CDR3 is TGTGCCAGCAGCTTACAGGGGGTCACCTACAATGAGCAGTTCTTC.

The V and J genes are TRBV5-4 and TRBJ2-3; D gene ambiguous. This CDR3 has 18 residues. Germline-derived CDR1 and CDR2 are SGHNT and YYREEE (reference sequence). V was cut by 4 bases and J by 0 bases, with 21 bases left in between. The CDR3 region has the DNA TGTGCCAGCAGCCCCGACGCCGACTGGCCTCTAAGCACAGATACGCAGTATTTT. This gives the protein CASSPDADWPLSTDTQYF.

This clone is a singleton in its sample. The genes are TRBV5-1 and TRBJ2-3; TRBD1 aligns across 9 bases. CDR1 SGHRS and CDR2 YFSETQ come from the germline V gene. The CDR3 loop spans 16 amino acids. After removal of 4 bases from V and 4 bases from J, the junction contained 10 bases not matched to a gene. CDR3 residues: CASSPSRTGVSDTQYF. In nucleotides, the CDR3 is TGCGCCAGCAGCCCCTCGCGGACAGGGGTATCAGATACGCAGTATTTT.

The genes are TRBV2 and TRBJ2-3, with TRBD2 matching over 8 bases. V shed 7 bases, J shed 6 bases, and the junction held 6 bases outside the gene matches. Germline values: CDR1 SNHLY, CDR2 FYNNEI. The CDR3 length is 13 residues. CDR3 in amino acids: CASMDPGGDTQYF. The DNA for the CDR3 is TGTGCCAGCATGGACCCGGGAGGGGATACGCAGTATTTT.

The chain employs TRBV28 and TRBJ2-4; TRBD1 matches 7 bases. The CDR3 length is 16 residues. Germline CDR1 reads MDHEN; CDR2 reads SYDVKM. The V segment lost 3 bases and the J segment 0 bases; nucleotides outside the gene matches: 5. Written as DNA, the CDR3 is TGTGCCAGCAGTTTGGGTAGGGGGCAAGCCAAAAACATTCAGTACTTC. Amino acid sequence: CASSLGRGQAKNIQYF.

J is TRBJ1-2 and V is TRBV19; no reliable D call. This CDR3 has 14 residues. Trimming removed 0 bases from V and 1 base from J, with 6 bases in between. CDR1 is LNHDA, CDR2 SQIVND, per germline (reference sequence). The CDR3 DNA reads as TGTGCCAGTAGTATAGATCGCAGTAACTATGGCTACACCTTC. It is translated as CASSIDRSNYGYTF.